This is a list of T cell receptor beta chains from one sample in a study of blood T cell repertoires in COVID-19. Assay used: immunoSEQ multiplex PCR; TCRdb lists only in-frame clones, some missing. The sample comprises about 200,000 clones, roughly 90% of which are singletons, and around 6.9% rests with the top ten. The sample comprised peripheral blood. The origin of the receptors is a man in his sixties who had recovered from COVID-19. CDR3s include the opening cysteine and the closing phenylalanine or tryptophan. Fields, in order: clone size, D gene, J gene, V gene, CDR3 protein, CDR3 DNA. The D gene is left open where the match is weak. Some rows have no size entry. The others give once, few or many, or a class for an expanded clone.

>-|-|TRBJ2-1|TRBV4-3
CASSQVLYGRNEQFF
TGCGCCAGCAGCCAAGTTCTCTATGGGCGCAATGAGCAGTTCTTC
>-|TRBD2|TRBJ2-3|TRBV6-5
CATSTSGGTDTQYF
TGTGCCACTTCGACTAGCGGAGGCACAGATACGCAGTATTTT
>-|TRBD2|TRBJ2-5|TRBV7-8
CASSARLAGGLETQYF
TGTGCCAGCAGCGCTCGACTAGCGGGAGGGCTAGAGACCCAGTACTTC
>few|-|TRBJ2-5|TRBV9
CASSLATGEGETQYF
TGTGCCAGCAGCCTGGCGACAGGGGAGGGAGAGACCCAGTACTTC
>-|-|TRBJ1-2|TRBV5-4
CASSFPGTTDYGYTF
TGTGCCAGCAGCTTCCCGGGGACAACCGACTATGGCTACACCTTC
>-|-|TRBJ2-3|TRBV19
CASSGRTTPRSTDTQYF
TGTGCCAGTAGTGGAAGGACTACGCCCCGGAGCACAGATACGCAGTATTTT
>-|TRBD1|TRBJ2-1|TRBV5-1
CASSPLDRGSYNEQFF
TGCGCCAGCAGCCCCCTGGACAGGGGTTCCTACAATGAGCAGTTCTTC
>few|-|TRBJ1-1|TRBV27
CASSPPSYTEAFF
TGTGCCAGCAGTCCCCCGTCTTACACTGAAGCTTTCTTT
>-|-|TRBJ2-7|TRBV15
CATSRARGANSYEQYF
TGTGCCACCAGCAGGGCTCGGGGGGCGAACTCCTACGAGCAGTACTTC
>-|TRBD2|TRBJ2-2|TRBV5-4
CASSFTSGTTGELFF
TGTGCCAGCAGCTTTACTAGCGGGACCACCGGGGAGCTGTTTTTT
>-|-|TRBJ1-2|TRBV30
CAWSHGNGYTF
TGTGCCTGGAGTCACGGTAATGGCTACACCTTC
>-|-|TRBJ2-5|TRBV11-2
CASNVGGALETQYF
TGTGCCAGCAACGTGGGGGGGGCGTTGGAGACCCAGTACTTC
>few|-|TRBJ1-6|TRBV7-6
CASSAKGRSSYNSPLHF
TGTGCCAGCAGCGCAAAGGGGCGTAGCTCCTATAATTCACCCCTCCACTTT
>-|TRBD1|TRBJ1-2|TRBV28
CASSNELIRGNYGYTF
TGTGCCAGCAGCAATGAACTGATCAGGGGGAACTATGGCTACACCTTC
>-|TRBD2|TRBJ2-2|TRBV3-1/TRBV3-2
CASSQGQAGGRVNTGELFF
TGTGCCAGCAGCCAAGGTCAAGCGGGGGGGCGGGTGAACACCGGGGAGCTGTTTTTT
>-|TRBD1|TRBJ2-2|TRBV3-1/TRBV3-2
CASRIGQGGLFF
TGTGCCAGCAGGATCGGACAGGGAGGGCTGTTTTTT
>-|TRBD1|TRBJ2-2|TRBV19
CASRRTGETGELFF
TGTGCCAGTAGGAGGACAGGGGAGACCGGGGAGCTGTTTTTT
>-|-|TRBJ1-4|TRBV5-1
CASSAGRGTTNEKLFF
TGCGCCAGCAGCGCGGGGCGGGGCACAACTAATGAAAAACTGTTTTTT
>-|TRBD1|TRBJ1-5|TRBV5-6
CASSYWTGLGGGNQPQHF
TGTGCCAGCAGCTACTGGACAGGGTTGGGTGGAGGCAATCAGCCCCAGCATTTT
>-|-|TRBJ1-2|TRBV28
CASSSGAGVYGYTF
TGTGCCAGCAGCTCAGGGGCGGGGGTCTATGGCTACACCTTC
>once|TRBD1|TRBJ1-2|TRBV7-9
CASSLGQGASYGYTF
TGTGCCAGCAGCCTCGGACAGGGGGCAAGTTATGGCTACACCTTC
>-|TRBD1|TRBJ2-7|TRBV7-6
CASSLATGTAGGGEQYF
TGTGCCAGCAGCTTAGCGACAGGGACCGCCGGAGGCGGGGAGCAGTACTTC
>-|TRBD2|TRBJ2-2|TRBV5-1
CASSFVAGNTGELFF
TGCGCCAGCAGCTTCGTAGCGGGGAACACCGGGGAGCTGTTTTTT
>-|-|TRBJ2-6|TRBV6-6
CASSQGGSGANVLTF
TGTGCCAGCAGTCAAGGGGGATCTGGGGCCAACGTCCTGACTTTC
>-|TRBD1|TRBJ2-2|TRBV11-1
CASSFRQGWDTGELFF
TGTGCCAGCAGCTTTCGACAGGGATGGGACACCGGGGAGCTGTTTTTT
>-|-|TRBJ2-5|TRBV5-4
CASSLQSGFQETQYF
TGTGCCAGCAGCTTGCAGTCAGGGTTCCAAGAGACCCAGTACTTC
>-|TRBD1|TRBJ2-7|TRBV7-3
CASSLTGQGSEQYF
TGTGCCAGCAGCTTAACGGGACAGGGGTCCGAGCAGTACTTC
>-|-|TRBJ1-6|TRBV6-5
CASSYSSNSPLHF
TGTGCCAGCAGTTACTCGAGCAATTCACCCCTCCACTTT
>-|TRBD1|TRBJ1-2|TRBV30
CAWSEDRGLGYTF
TGTGCCTGGAGTGAGGACAGGGGGCTCGGCTACACCTTC
>-|TRBD2|TRBJ2-1|TRBV5-1
CASSLSGRAPNEQFF
TGCGCCAGCAGCTTGAGCGGGAGGGCCCCCAATGAGCAGTTCTTC
>-|-|TRBJ2-6|TRBV5-6
CATQAVLGANVLTF
TGTGCCACCCAGGCCGTTCTGGGGGCCAACGTCCTGACTTTC
>-|TRBD2|TRBJ2-1|TRBV19
CASSLGTTSGRQGEQFF
TGTGCCAGTAGTCTCGGGACGACTAGCGGGAGGCAGGGTGAGCAGTTCTTC
>-|TRBD1|TRBJ2-2|TRBV2
CAGRRQGYTGELFF
TGTGCCGGACGGAGACAGGGGTACACCGGGGAGCTGTTTTTT
>-|-|TRBJ1-2|TRBV29-1
CSAEGNYGYTF
TGCAGCGCTGAGGGCAACTATGGCTACACCTTC
>-|-|TRBJ2-6|TRBV19
CASSVRGNRAGANVLTF
TGTGCCAGTAGTGTTCGGGGAAACAGGGCTGGGGCCAACGTCCTGACTTTC
>-|TRBD2|TRBJ2-3|TRBV5-5
CASSRWAGGPTDTQYF
TGTGCCAGCAGCAGGTGGGCGGGAGGACCCACAGATACGCAGTATTTT
>-|TRBD1|TRBJ1-2|TRBV6-5
CASNPDRDGYTF
TGTGCCAGCAATCCCGACAGGGATGGCTACACCTTC
>-|TRBD2|TRBJ2-7|TRBV27
CASSLKGGEYEQYF
TGTGCCAGCAGTTTAAAGGGAGGGGAATACGAGCAGTACTTC
>-|TRBD1|TRBJ2-2|TRBV2
CASSRQGGNTGELFF
TGTGCCAGCAGTAGACAGGGGGGGAACACCGGGGAGCTGTTTTTT
>-|-|TRBJ1-2|TRBV9
CASSPGTYEGYTF
TGTGCCAGCAGCCCAGGGACTTACGAAGGCTACACCTTC
>-|-|TRBJ1-4|TRBV5-4
CASSLGQGGEKLFF
TGTGCCAGCAGCTTGGGGCAGGGAGGTGAAAAACTGTTTTTT
>once|TRBD2|TRBJ2-7|TRBV25-1
CASSELSGKGGYEQYF
TGTGCCAGCAGTGAACTTAGCGGGAAGGGTGGGTACGAGCAGTACTTC
>-|-|TRBJ1-2|TRBV19
CASSIRESSGYTF
TGTGCCAGTAGTATTAGAGAATCGAGTGGCTACACCTTC
>-|-|TRBJ2-6|TRBV5-4
CASTPGGRGNSGANVLTF
TGTGCCAGCACCCCCGGCGGCAGGGGAAACTCTGGGGCCAACGTCCTGACTTTC
>-|-|TRBJ1-6|TRBV6-5
CASEGSGSYNSPLHF
TGTGCCAGCGAGGGCTCCGGCTCCTATAATTCACCCCTCCACTTT
>-|TRBD1|TRBJ2-7|TRBV4-2
CASSQENEATGVYEQYF
TGTGCCAGCAGCCAAGAGAATGAGGCGACAGGGGTCTACGAGCAGTACTTC
>-|-|TRBJ2-3|TRBV5-1
CASSLADGLASDTQYF
TGCGCCAGCAGCTTGGCTGACGGTTTAGCTTCAGATACGCAGTATTTT
>-|TRBD2|TRBJ2-1|TRBV7-2
CASRTGTSSYNEQFF
TGTGCCAGCAGAACCGGGACTAGCTCCTACAATGAGCAGTTCTTC
>-|-|TRBJ2-2|TRBV10-3
CAPLVAGELFF
TGTGCCCCATTGGTAGCCGGGGAGCTGTTTTTT
>-|TRBD2|TRBJ2-1|TRBV24-1
CATSDPGTSGRDEQFF
TGTGCCACCAGTGATCCCGGGACTAGCGGGAGGGATGAGCAGTTCTTC